The sequence of this T cell receptor beta chain was determined in a study of blood T cell repertoires in COVID-19. Trimming stripped 4 bases from V and 5 bases from J, with 11 bases between. The CDR3 has 13 residues. Germline V CDR1 and CDR2: LGHDT, YNNKEL (reference sequence). In the original processing: Amplifying reference gene primers gave estimates of nucleated cell counts. The protocol was immunoSEQ multiplex PCR, while the TCRdb copy is restricted to in-frame clones and leaves out a portion. V, J and clone size are those of that table, while D and trimming were read from the DNA. The sample carries around 80,000 clones, 70% to 90% recorded once. This clone was counted a single time.

The origin of this receptor is an elderly woman with acute or convalescent COVID-19. Specimen: peripheral blood. The V call is TRBV3-1 (or the pseudogene TRBV3-2), the J call TRBJ1-1, with a possible D match to TRBD1 (6 bases). The CDR3: CASSRTGWTEAFF. The CDR3 DNA is TGTGCCAGCAGCCGAACAGGGTGGACTGAAGCTTTCTTT.